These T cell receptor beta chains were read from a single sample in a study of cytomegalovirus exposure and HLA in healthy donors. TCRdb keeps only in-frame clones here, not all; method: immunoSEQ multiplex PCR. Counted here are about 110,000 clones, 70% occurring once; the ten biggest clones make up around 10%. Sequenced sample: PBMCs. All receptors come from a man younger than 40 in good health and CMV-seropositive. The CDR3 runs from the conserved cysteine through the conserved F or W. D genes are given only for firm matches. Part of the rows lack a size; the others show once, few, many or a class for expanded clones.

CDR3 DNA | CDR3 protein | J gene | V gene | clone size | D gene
TGTGCCAGCAGTGCCTCGGTCGGACAGGGCGGCAATGAGCAGTTCTTC | CASSASVGQGGNEQFF | TRBJ2-1 | TRBV6-1 | NA | TRBD1
TGTGCCAGCAGCCAATGGACAGGGGGCGAGCAGTACTTC | CASSQWTGGEQYF | TRBJ2-7 | TRBV14 | NA | TRBD1
TGTGCCAGCAGCTTAGGGCTCACTGGAAACACCATATATTTT | CASSLGLTGNTIYF | TRBJ1-3 | TRBV7-2 | NA | NA
TGTGCCAGCTCCTCGGGACAGGGGGATACGCAGTATTTT | CASSSGQGDTQYF | TRBJ2-3 | TRBV28 | NA | TRBD1
TGTGCCAGCAGCAGACAGGGGGCTAGTGAAAAACTGTTTTTT | CASSRQGASEKLFF | TRBJ1-4 | TRBV7-2 | NA | TRBD1
TGTGCCAGCAGTGATGCCGGGACAGTCAACGTCCTGACTTTC | CASSDAGTVNVLTF | TRBJ2-6 | TRBV25-1 | few | TRBD1
TGTGCCAGCAGTTTCCAGGGGACAGGCACTGAAGCTTTCTTT | CASSFQGTGTEAFF | TRBJ1-1 | TRBV27 | NA | TRBD1
TGTGCCAGCAGTCCCGTCGGCCGAGGCAGGGGAAGTTCCTATAATTCACCCCTCCACTTT | CASSPVGRGRGSSYNSPLHF | TRBJ1-6 | TRBV27 | NA | NA
TGCGCCAGCAGCCAAGCCCTCTCACAGGGGTCAGCGGGCTACACCTTC | CASSQALSQGSAGYTF | TRBJ1-2 | TRBV4-1 | few | TRBD1
TGTGCCAGCAGCTTTTGGGACAGGACCGAAAAACTGTTTTTT | CASSFWDRTEKLFF | TRBJ1-4 | TRBV7-9 | NA | TRBD1
TGTGCCAGCAGCCCCGACAGGTCCTCCTACAATGAGCAGTTCTTC | CASSPDRSSYNEQFF | TRBJ2-1 | TRBV7-2 | NA | NA
TGTGCCAGCAGCGAAACTAGCGGGAGTGAATCGCGGCAGTTCTTC | CASSETSGSESRQFF | TRBJ2-1 | TRBV7-6 | few | TRBD2
TGCGCCAGCAGCTCGCGATCCGGGACTAGCGGGAGGGATGAGCAGTTCTTC | CASSSRSGTSGRDEQFF | TRBJ2-1 | TRBV5-1 | few | TRBD2
TGCGCCAGCAGCCAATGGCCTGGCCAGGGGGCCTACAATGAGCAGTTCTTC | CASSQWPGQGAYNEQFF | TRBJ2-1 | TRBV4-1 | NA | TRBD1
TGTGCCAGCTCATCGGGACTAGCGGGCACCGGGGAGCTGTTTTTT | CASSSGLAGTGELFF | TRBJ2-2 | TRBV18 | NA | TRBD2
TGTGCCAGCAGCGTAGAGGCGTTAGACTCTAACTATGGCTACACCTTC | CASSVEALDSNYGYTF | TRBJ1-2 | TRBV28 | NA | NA
TGTGCCAGCAGAGATCCTGCGGCTACTGGAAACACCATATATTTT | CASRDPAATGNTIYF | TRBJ1-3 | TRBV27 | once | NA
TGTGCCAGCAGTTCCCTCGACAGGGGGCCGAATTCACCCCTCCACTTT | CASSSLDRGPNSPLHF | TRBJ1-6 | TRBV6-4 | NA | TRBD1
TGTGCCAGCAGCGTTGTGCAGGGCCTGGGCGATGGCTACACCTTC | CASSVVQGLGDGYTF | TRBJ1-2 | TRBV9 | few | NA
TGTGCCAGCAGTGAAATTGGGACAGCGTCCTACGAGCAGTACTTC | CASSEIGTASYEQYF | TRBJ2-7 | TRBV2 | NA | TRBD1
TGTGCCAGCAGTGCCATTGGAGGGCCGATCGAGCAGTTCTTC | CASSAIGGPIEQFF | TRBJ2-1 | TRBV27 | NA | NA
TGTGCCAGCAGCCAATCCGCGGGCAGGGGGCCTAACTATGGCTACACCTTC | CASSQSAGRGPNYGYTF | TRBJ1-2 | TRBV16 | NA | TRBD1
TGTGCCAGCAGTGGTGGGGGAGGTGGGTCGGGTCGGACTGAAGCTTTCTTT | CASSGGGGGSGRTEAFF | TRBJ1-1 | TRBV6-4 | NA | NA
TGTGCCAGTAGTATTTGGAGGGGGACAGGGGGGAACAATGAGCAGTTCTTC | CASSIWRGTGGNNEQFF | TRBJ2-1 | TRBV19 | NA | TRBD1
TGTGCCTGGAGTAGGGATCGGGGGGGATACTCCTACAATGAGCAGTTCTTC | CAWSRDRGGYSYNEQFF | TRBJ2-1 | TRBV30 | NA | TRBD2
TGTGCCAGTAGGGGACAGGGATGGGACACTGAAGCTTTCTTT | CASRGQGWDTEAFF | TRBJ1-1 | TRBV19 | few | TRBD1
TGTGCCAGCAGCCAAGAGGGGCGTAATGAAAAACTGTTTTTT | CASSQEGRNEKLFF | TRBJ1-4 | TRBV14 | NA | NA
TGTGCCAGCAGCTTAGGGGTCCTTCTGGGCGATACGCAGTATTTT | CASSLGVLLGDTQYF | TRBJ2-3 | TRBV7-8 | NA | NA
TGTGCCAGCAGTTCGGGACAGGGATCTTACGAGCAGTACTTC | CASSSGQGSYEQYF | TRBJ2-7 | TRBV27 | once | TRBD1
TGCAGCGTTGAAGACCTGGGGGGGGACGAGCAGTACTTC | CSVEDLGGDEQYF | TRBJ2-7 | TRBV29-1 | few | TRBD2
TGTGCCAGCAGTTTACTACCGGGGAACCGTAACTATGGCTACACCTTC | CASSLLPGNRNYGYTF | TRBJ1-2 | TRBV6-5 | NA | NA
TGTGCCAGCAGCTCCGGACTAGCGGGGACTAGCACAGATACGCAGTATTTT | CASSSGLAGTSTDTQYF | TRBJ2-3 | TRBV7-6 | NA | TRBD2
TGTGCCAGCAGTTTACATTCAGGGGCTAATTCACCCCTCCACTTT | CASSLHSGANSPLHF | TRBJ1-6 | TRBV28 | NA | NA